These T cell receptor beta chains were read from a single sample in a study of blood T cell repertoires in COVID-19. Repertoires were generated with immunoSEQ multiplex PCR, while TCRdb's copy carries only in-frame clones and drops some. The repertoire includes some 100,000 clones, approximately 86% of them detected once, and approximately 2.4% sits in the top ten. The sequenced sample was PBMCs or T cells enriched from blood (not recorded which). Receptor source: a woman between 45 and 65 years old who had recovered from COVID-19. Both conserved end residues are part of each CDR3. A D gene is named only where the DNA matches it firmly. Expanded clones get a size class; other rows say once, few or many, or leave the size out.

J | V | size | D | CDR3 | DNA
TRBJ2-3 | TRBV28 | once | . | CASSSVEDTQYF | TGTGCCAGCAGTTCGGTGGAGGATACGCAGTATTTT
TRBJ2-7 | TRBV19 | . | . | CASSIAGQKAYEQYF | TGTGCCAGTAGTATAGCAGGGCAAAAAGCCTACGAGCAGTACTTC
TRBJ1-2 | TRBV11-3 | . | . | CASSSWGGLIYGYTF | TGTGCCAGCAGCAGTTGGGGGGGACTCATCTATGGCTACACCTTC
TRBJ2-7 | TRBV28 | . | TRBD1 | CASSPAGAGGPEQYF | TGTGCCAGCAGCCCCGCCGGGGCAGGGGGCCCCGAGCAGTACTTC
TRBJ2-7 | TRBV11-2 | . | TRBD2 | CASSRTSGSYEQYF | TGTGCCAGCAGCCGGACTAGCGGGAGCTACGAGCAGTACTTC
TRBJ1-6 | TRBV3-1/TRBV3-2 | . | . | CASSQEGAGNSPLHF | TGTGCCAGCAGCCAAGAGGGGGCAGGTAATTCACCCCTCCACTTT
TRBJ1-2 | TRBV5-6 | . | TRBD1 | CASRHGTGGYYGYTF | TGTGCCAGCAGACACGGGACAGGGGGGTACTATGGCTACACCTTC
TRBJ2-7 | TRBV12-3/TRBV12-4 | . | TRBD1 | CASSDGQGYEQYF | TGTGCCAGCAGCGATGGACAGGGGTACGAGCAGTACTTC
TRBJ1-2 | TRBV7-2 | . | . | CASSLAGWDYGYTF | TGTGCCAGCAGCTTGGCCGGGTGGGACTATGGCTACACCTTC
TRBJ1-6 | TRBV6-5 | . | TRBD1 | CASSVDRVGSPLHF | TGTGCCAGCAGCGTGGACAGGGTCGGGTCACCCCTCCACTTT
TRBJ1-1 | TRBV25-1 | . | . | CASSASGRRYF | TGTGCCAGCAGCGCCTCAGGGCGCCGGTACTTT
TRBJ2-3 | TRBV19 | few | . | CASRTAGLGGGGTDTQYF | TGTGCCAGTAGGACCGCTGGACTAGGGGGTGGGGGCACAGATACGCAGTATTTT
TRBJ1-2 | TRBV5-4 | . | TRBD1 | CASSLAQGAYGYTF | TGTGCCAGCAGCTTGGCGCAGGGGGCGTATGGCTACACCTTC
TRBJ2-1 | TRBV10-3 | . | TRBD2 | CAISEGGSSYNEQFF | TGTGCCATCAGTGAGGGCGGGAGCTCCTACAATGAGCAGTTCTTC
TRBJ1-2 | TRBV6-5 | . | TRBD1 | CASSSQRQGNYGYTF | TGTGCCAGCAGTAGCCAGAGACAGGGAAACTATGGCTACACCTTC
TRBJ1-6 | TRBV11-1 | once | TRBD1 | CASSSKDRVGSPLHF | TGTGCCAGCAGCTCCAAGGACAGGGTGGGGTCACCCCTCCACTTT
TRBJ2-2 | TRBV6-5 | few | TRBD2 | CASSYSAGGSTGELFF | TGTGCCAGCAGTTACTCGGCGGGAGGGAGCACCGGGGAGCTGTTTTTT
TRBJ2-5 | TRBV28 | once | TRBD1 | CASGSGDRVIETQYF | TGTGCCAGCGGCTCCGGGGACAGGGTTATAGAGACCCAGTACTTC
TRBJ2-5 | TRBV7-9 | . | . | CASIHFKDNQETQYF | TGTGCCAGCATCCACTTTAAGGACAACCAAGAGACCCAGTACTTC
TRBJ1-2 | TRBV28 | . | . | CASSSDTSYTF | TGTGCCAGCAGTTCGGATACTAGCTACACCTTC
TRBJ1-3 | TRBV30 | . | . | CAWTGQPSGNTIYF | TGTGCCTGGACTGGACAGCCCTCTGGAAACACCATATATTTT